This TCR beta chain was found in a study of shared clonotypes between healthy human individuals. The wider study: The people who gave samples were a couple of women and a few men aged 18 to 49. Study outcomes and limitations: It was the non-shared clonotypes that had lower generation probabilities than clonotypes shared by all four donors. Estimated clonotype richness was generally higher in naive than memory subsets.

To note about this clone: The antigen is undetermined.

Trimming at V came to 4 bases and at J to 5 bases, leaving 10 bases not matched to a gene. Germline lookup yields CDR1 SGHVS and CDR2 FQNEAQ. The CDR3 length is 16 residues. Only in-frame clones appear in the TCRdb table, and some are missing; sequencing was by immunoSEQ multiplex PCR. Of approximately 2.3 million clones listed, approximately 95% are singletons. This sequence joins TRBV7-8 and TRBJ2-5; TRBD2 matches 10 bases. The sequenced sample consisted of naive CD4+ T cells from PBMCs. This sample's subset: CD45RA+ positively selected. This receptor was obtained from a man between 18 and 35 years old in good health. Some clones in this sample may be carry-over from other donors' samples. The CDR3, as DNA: TGTGCCAGCAGCTATGTAGCGGGAGGAGTTACGGAGACCCAGTACTTC. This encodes CASSYVAGGVTETQYF. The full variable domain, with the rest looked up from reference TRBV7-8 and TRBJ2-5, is GAGVSQSPRYKVAKRGQDVALRCDPISGHVSLFWYQQALGQGPEFLTYFQNEAQLDKSGLPSDRFFAERPEGSVSTLKIQRTQQEDSAVYLCASSYVAGGVTETQYFGPGTRLLVL.